The clone carrying this T cell receptor beta chain has a count of ten or more. Its target is not known. The germline V gene has CDR1 SGHTA and CDR2 FQGNSA. The V end lost 4 bases, the J end lost 2 bases, and 11 bases lay between the germline ends. The CDR3 spans 14 residues. This sample was taken from a study of T cell repertoires in cytomegalovirus infection. At the level of the study: CMV epitopes used comprised recently identified HLA-C-restricted ones and well-studied HLA-B-restricted ones. Public signatures in TCR beta pointed to CMV infection and matching HLA type.

Study-level findings and limits: Based on cumulative public TCR beta family frequency, carriers of CMV plus the relevant HLA were identified. What dominated the ex vivo response were HLA-C-restricted CMV-specific TCR beta clonotypes.

In TCRdb, the reads were re-called with MiXCR into one record per CDR3 protein. The sample has a few hundred thousand distinct CDR3 sequences; 40% are singletons. This chain connects TRBV7-2 to TRBJ2-5; TRBD1 or TRBD2 may be the D gene (5 bases each). This sequence originates from a human donor in good health (CMV status not recorded). Some clones in this sample may be carry-over from other donors' samples. Source: cultured PBMCs, taken from culture after CMV antigen stimulation. For the CDR3, the DNA is TGTGCCAGCAGCTACGGGGCAGCACAAGAGACCCAGTACTTC. Amino acid sequence: CASSYGAAQETQYF.